A selection of T cell receptor beta chains follows, all from one sample in a study of T cell repertoires in cytomegalovirus infection. TCRdb used MiXCR to reprocess the reads, holding one entry per CDR3 protein. The sample has over 250,000 distinct CDR3 sequences, over 20% seen once. The specimen was PBMCs. The source is a human donor in good health (CMV status not recorded). Some clones in this sample may be carry-over from other donors' samples. Both conserved end residues are part of each CDR3. The order of the fields is J gene, V gene, CDR3 protein.

j_call: TRBJ2-6
v_call: TRBV7-2
cdr3_aa: CASSLGSGSIVTGANVLTF

j_call: TRBJ2-1
v_call: TRBV6-1
cdr3_aa: CASSPDSNNEQFF

j_call: TRBJ2-1
v_call: TRBV5-1
cdr3_aa: CASSLYRGLYNEQFF

j_call: TRBJ1-2
v_call: TRBV7-9
cdr3_aa: CASSFNGYTF

j_call: TRBJ1-2
v_call: TRBV12-3/TRBV12-4
cdr3_aa: CASSLPVGGYTF

j_call: TRBJ2-7
v_call: TRBV28
cdr3_aa: CASSLYASGRNLYEQYF

j_call: TRBJ2-1
v_call: TRBV6-4
cdr3_aa: CASSDNHEQFF

j_call: TRBJ1-1
v_call: TRBV15
cdr3_aa: CATSRGSLNTEAFF

j_call: TRBJ1-1
v_call: TRBV11-2
cdr3_aa: CASSLDPGGEAFF

j_call: TRBJ2-7
v_call: TRBV10-2
cdr3_aa: CASTSGGKYEQYF

j_call: TRBJ2-7
v_call: TRBV12-3/TRBV12-4
cdr3_aa: CASSPIDRGEQYF

j_call: TRBJ2-4
v_call: TRBV12-3/TRBV12-4
cdr3_aa: CASNTPWNRNIQYF

j_call: TRBJ2-1
v_call: TRBV6-1
cdr3_aa: CASSPTRITYNEQFF

j_call: TRBJ1-2
v_call: TRBV7-8
cdr3_aa: CASSLEIYQGIYGYTF

j_call: TRBJ2-7
v_call: TRBV11-2
cdr3_aa: CASSLIVAGGRVEQYF

j_call: TRBJ2-1
v_call: TRBV11-2
cdr3_aa: CASSSTWGGNEQFF

j_call: TRBJ1-3
v_call: TRBV7-2
cdr3_aa: CASSLDAGFWNTIYF

j_call: TRBJ2-7
v_call: TRBV20-1
cdr3_aa: CSAASGLSSYEQYF

j_call: TRBJ2-2
v_call: TRBV2
cdr3_aa: CATSPRGANTGELFF

j_call: TRBJ1-5
v_call: TRBV5-6
cdr3_aa: CASSLWQGNQPQHF

j_call: TRBJ1-3
v_call: TRBV3-1
cdr3_aa: CASSHRTGAGNTIYF

j_call: TRBJ2-1
v_call: TRBV20-1
cdr3_aa: CSARDRRGFQWEFF

j_call: TRBJ1-2
v_call: TRBV20-1
cdr3_aa: CSAREDARNYGYTF

j_call: TRBJ2-7
v_call: TRBV6-6
cdr3_aa: CASRTSRSSYEQYF

j_call: TRBJ2-3
v_call: TRBV28
cdr3_aa: CASSLVTSGRFVPDTQYF

j_call: TRBJ1-3
v_call: TRBV7-2
cdr3_aa: CASSLMAQPISGNTIYF

j_call: TRBJ1-5
v_call: TRBV6-2/TRBV6-3
cdr3_aa: CASRNDRQRDQPQHF

j_call: TRBJ2-1
v_call: TRBV5-6
cdr3_aa: CASSSNRPGGFNEQFF

j_call: TRBJ2-1
v_call: TRBV7-2
cdr3_aa: CASSLREQHGNEQFF

j_call: TRBJ1-5
v_call: TRBV4-1
cdr3_aa: CASSQDGGRGQPQHF

j_call: TRBJ2-4
v_call: TRBV20-1
cdr3_aa: CSASRLGQIQYF

j_call: TRBJ1-4
v_call: TRBV7-6
cdr3_aa: CASSSQSYNEKLFF

j_call: TRBJ2-5
v_call: TRBV11-2
cdr3_aa: CASSSRQGVETQYF

j_call: TRBJ2-5
v_call: TRBV28
cdr3_aa: CASTDQETQYF

j_call: TRBJ1-1
v_call: TRBV2
cdr3_aa: CAGMGGGLNTEAFF